These T cell receptor beta chains were read from a single sample in a study of T-cell reconstitution after alpha-beta-depleted transplantation in children. One entry per CDR3 protein results from TCRdb running MiXCR on the PCR reads. The table has around 680,000 distinct CDR3 sequences, 16% seen once. The sequencing used PBMCs from the stem cell graft donor, collected from the stem cell graft. Every receptor here comes from a human donor who donated a stem cell graft to a child with acute myeloid leukemia. The CDR3 runs from the conserved cysteine through the conserved F or W. Fields, in order: J gene, V gene, clone size, D gene, CDR3 DNA, CDR3 protein. The D gene is left open where the match is weak. Rows may omit the clone size; those that give it use once, few, many or a size class.

j_gene: TRBJ2-1
v_gene: TRBV14
abundance: NA
d_gene: TRBD2
CDR3nt: TGTGCCAGCAGCCAGACGCGGGGGGGCCCCGGCAATGAGCAGTTCTTC
CDR3aa: CASSQTRGGPGNEQFF

j_gene: TRBJ2-1
v_gene: TRBV12-3/TRBV12-4
abundance: many
d_gene: NA
CDR3nt: TGTGCCACAGAGGCAAACAATGAGCAGTTCTTC
CDR3aa: CATEANNEQFF

j_gene: TRBJ2-5
v_gene: TRBV7-9
abundance: few
d_gene: TRBD2
CDR3nt: TGTGCCAGCAGCAGGACTAGCGGGGGGGCGACGGAGACCCAGTACTTC
CDR3aa: CASSRTSGGATETQYF

j_gene: TRBJ2-5
v_gene: TRBV24-1
abundance: few
d_gene: NA
CDR3nt: TGTGCCACCAGTGATTCGAATTCGCCGGGGGCCAAGTACTTC
CDR3aa: CATSDSNSPGAKYF

j_gene: TRBJ2-1
v_gene: TRBV28
abundance: NA
d_gene: NA
CDR3nt: TGTGCCATGGGCCCCGCTGTCCTAAGTTACTCCTACAATGAGCAGTTCTTC
CDR3aa: CAMGPAVLSYSYNEQFF

j_gene: TRBJ1-6
v_gene: TRBV12-3/TRBV12-4
abundance: few
d_gene: NA
CDR3nt: TGTGCCAGCAGTTTTCGAGCTTCTAATTCACCCCTCCACTTT
CDR3aa: CASSFRASNSPLHF

j_gene: TRBJ1-2
v_gene: TRBV5-6
abundance: many
d_gene: NA
CDR3nt: TGTGCCAGCAGCTTGGAGGGAGGGATGGCTGGCTACACCTTC
CDR3aa: CASSLEGGMAGYTF

j_gene: TRBJ2-4
v_gene: TRBV4-2
abundance: few
d_gene: NA
CDR3nt: TGTGCCAGCAGCCAAGGGTTCAACACCCTAGCCAAAAACATTCAGTACTTC
CDR3aa: CASSQGFNTLAKNIQYF

j_gene: TRBJ2-4
v_gene: TRBV4-1
abundance: NA
d_gene: TRBD1
CDR3nt: TGCGCCAGCAGCCCAGGTTCCGGGACAGGCCACGGCAGGGGAAACATTCAGTACTTC
CDR3aa: CASSPGSGTGHGRGNIQYF

j_gene: TRBJ1-5
v_gene: TRBV2
abundance: few
d_gene: TRBD1
CDR3nt: TGTGCCAGCGATGGGACAGGGGGACGCCAGCCCCAGCATTTT
CDR3aa: CASDGTGGRQPQHF

j_gene: TRBJ1-4
v_gene: TRBV28
abundance: NA
d_gene: NA
CDR3nt: TGTGCCAGCAGTCCCCCAGGATCGGAAAAACTGTTTTTT
CDR3aa: CASSPPGSEKLFF

j_gene: TRBJ1-6
v_gene: TRBV7-3
abundance: few
d_gene: NA
CDR3nt: TGTGCCAGCAGCTTCGGGCAGCATAATTCACCCCTCCACTTT
CDR3aa: CASSFGQHNSPLHF

j_gene: TRBJ2-1
v_gene: TRBV20-1
abundance: many
d_gene: NA
CDR3nt: TGCAGTGCTAGTCGTCGGGGATTCGACTACAATGAGCAGTTCTTC
CDR3aa: CSASRRGFDYNEQFF

j_gene: TRBJ2-1
v_gene: TRBV6-2/TRBV6-3
abundance: NA
d_gene: NA
CDR3nt: TGTGCCAGCAGTCAACCCATTGAGCGCCAGTACAATGAGCAGTTCTTC
CDR3aa: CASSQPIERQYNEQFF

j_gene: TRBJ2-2
v_gene: TRBV3-1
abundance: NA
d_gene: NA
CDR3nt: TGTGCCAGCAGCCAAGATCCCACCGGGGAGCTGTTTTTT
CDR3aa: CASSQDPTGELFF

j_gene: TRBJ2-7
v_gene: TRBV15
abundance: NA
d_gene: TRBD1
CDR3nt: TGTGCCACCAGCAGACCTCTCGGGACAGTTGACTACGAGCAGTACTTC
CDR3aa: CATSRPLGTVDYEQYF

j_gene: TRBJ2-2
v_gene: TRBV7-2
abundance: few
d_gene: NA
CDR3nt: TGTGCCAGCAGCTTGGGACTCCGGATGACCGGGGAGCTGTTTTTT
CDR3aa: CASSLGLRMTGELFF

j_gene: TRBJ2-3
v_gene: TRBV7-2
abundance: NA
d_gene: NA
CDR3nt: TGTGCCAGCAGCTTAGAGGTTCCTACGCAGTATTTT
CDR3aa: CASSLEVPTQYF

j_gene: TRBJ1-2
v_gene: TRBV20-1
abundance: NA
d_gene: TRBD1
CDR3nt: TGCAGTGCTAACGACAGGGATTCCTATGGCTACACCTTC
CDR3aa: CSANDRDSYGYTF

j_gene: TRBJ1-5
v_gene: TRBV6-2/TRBV6-3
abundance: few
d_gene: NA
CDR3nt: TGTGCCAGTTCCCGGGTGAGCAATCAGCCCCAGCATTTT
CDR3aa: CASSRVSNQPQHF

j_gene: TRBJ2-1
v_gene: TRBV20-1
abundance: many
d_gene: NA
CDR3nt: TGCAGTGCGTCGCAGGGGCTTTACAATGAGCAGTTCTTC
CDR3aa: CSASQGLYNEQFF

j_gene: TRBJ1-1
v_gene: TRBV28
abundance: many
d_gene: NA
CDR3nt: TGTGCCAGCGGGGACAACACTGAAGCTTTCTTT
CDR3aa: CASGDNTEAFF

j_gene: TRBJ2-5
v_gene: TRBV9
abundance: few
d_gene: NA
CDR3nt: TGTGCCAGCAGCGTCACCCCACAACATTTTGGGGAGACCCAGTACTTC
CDR3aa: CASSVTPQHFGETQYF

j_gene: TRBJ1-1
v_gene: TRBV5-1
abundance: few
d_gene: NA
CDR3nt: TGCGCCAGCAGCCAAAACCCACCTCCTGTAGTGAACACTGAAGCTTTCTTT
CDR3aa: CASSQNPPPVVNTEAFF

j_gene: TRBJ2-1
v_gene: TRBV12-3/TRBV12-4
abundance: many
d_gene: NA
CDR3nt: TGTGCCAGCAGTTTTAGAGGGAGCTCCTACAATGAGCAGTTCTTC
CDR3aa: CASSFRGSSYNEQFF

j_gene: TRBJ2-5
v_gene: TRBV11-2
abundance: NA
d_gene: NA
CDR3nt: TGTGCCAGCAGCCGTCGGACATTTCAAGAGACCCAGTACTTC
CDR3aa: CASSRRTFQETQYF

j_gene: TRBJ1-2
v_gene: TRBV20-1
abundance: NA
d_gene: TRBD1
CDR3nt: TGCAGTGCTAGTTGGGGACAGGGGATCCCATATGGCTACACCTTC
CDR3aa: CSASWGQGIPYGYTF

j_gene: TRBJ1-5
v_gene: TRBV20-1
abundance: many
d_gene: NA
CDR3nt: TGCAGTGTTTTGACGGATAGCAATCAGCCCCAGCATTTT
CDR3aa: CSVLTDSNQPQHF